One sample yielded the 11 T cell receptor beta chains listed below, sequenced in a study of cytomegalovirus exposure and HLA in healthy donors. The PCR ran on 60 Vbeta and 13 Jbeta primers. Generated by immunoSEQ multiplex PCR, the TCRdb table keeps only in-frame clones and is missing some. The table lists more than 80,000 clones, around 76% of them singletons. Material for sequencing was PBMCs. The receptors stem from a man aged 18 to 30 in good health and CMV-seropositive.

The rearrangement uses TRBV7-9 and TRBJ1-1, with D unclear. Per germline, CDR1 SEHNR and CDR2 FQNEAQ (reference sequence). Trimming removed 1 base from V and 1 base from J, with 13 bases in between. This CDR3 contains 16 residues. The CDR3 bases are TGTGCCAGCAGCTTAGGGCGGGGTTGGGAGAACACTGAAGCTTTCTTT. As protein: CASSLGRGWENTEAFF. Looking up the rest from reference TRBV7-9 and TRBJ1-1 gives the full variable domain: DTGVSQNPRHKITKRGQNVTFRCDPISEHNRLYWYRQTLGQGPEFLTYFQNEAQLEKSRLLSDRFSAERPKGSFSTLEIQRTEQGDSAMYLCASSLGRGWENTEAFFGQGTRLTVV.

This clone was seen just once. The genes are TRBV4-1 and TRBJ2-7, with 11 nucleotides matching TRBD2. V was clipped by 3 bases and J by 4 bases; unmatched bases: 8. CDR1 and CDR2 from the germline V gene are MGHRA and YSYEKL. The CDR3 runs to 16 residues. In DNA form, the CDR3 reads TGCGCCAGCAGCCAGCGTAGCGGGAGGGTCAATTACGAGCAGTACTTC. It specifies CASSQRSGRVNYEQYF.

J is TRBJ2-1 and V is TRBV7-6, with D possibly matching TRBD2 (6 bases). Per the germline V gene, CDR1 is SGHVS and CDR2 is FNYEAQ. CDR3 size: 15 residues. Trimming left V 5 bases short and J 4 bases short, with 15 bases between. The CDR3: CASSPGQGLYNEQFF. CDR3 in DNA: TGTGCCAGCAGCCCCGGCCAGGGACTTTACAATGAGCAGTTCTTC.

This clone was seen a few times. DNA of the CDR3: TGTGCCAGCAGCTTAGCGCCGGGACAAGATCTGAATGAAAAACTGTTTTTT. It specifies CASSLAPGQDLNEKLFF. The chain combines TRBV7-8 with TRBJ1-4; the D gene is possibly TRBD1 (6 bases). V lost 0 bases and J 5 bases, leaving 16 bases between the germline ends. CDR1 is SGHVS, CDR2 FQNEAQ, per germline. The CDR3 is 17 amino acids.

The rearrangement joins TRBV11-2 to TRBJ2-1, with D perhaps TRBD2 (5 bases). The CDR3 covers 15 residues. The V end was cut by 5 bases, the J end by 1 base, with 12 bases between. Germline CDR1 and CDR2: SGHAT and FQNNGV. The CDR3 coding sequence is TGTGCCAGCAGCCCCCACGGGATATCCTACAATGAGCAGTTCTTC. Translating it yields CASSPHGISYNEQFF. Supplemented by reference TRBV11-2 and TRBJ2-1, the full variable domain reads EAGVAQSPRYKIIEKRQSVAFWCNPISGHATLYWYQQILGQGPKLLIQFQNNGVVDDSQLPKDRFSAERLKGVDSTLKIQPAKLEDSAVYLCASSPHGISYNEQFFGPGTRLTVL.

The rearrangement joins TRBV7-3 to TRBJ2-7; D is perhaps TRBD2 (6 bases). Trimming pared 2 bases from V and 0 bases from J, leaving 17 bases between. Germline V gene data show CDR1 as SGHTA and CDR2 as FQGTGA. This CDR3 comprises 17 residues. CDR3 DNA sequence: TGTGCCAGCAGCTTATTTTCCCGCGGGAATCCCTCCTACGAGCAGTACTTC. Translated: CASSLFSRGNPSYEQYF.

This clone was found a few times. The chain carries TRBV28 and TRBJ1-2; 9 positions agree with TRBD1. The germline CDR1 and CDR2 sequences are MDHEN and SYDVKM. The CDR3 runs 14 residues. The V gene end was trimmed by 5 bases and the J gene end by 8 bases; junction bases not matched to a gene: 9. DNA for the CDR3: TGTGCCAGCAGTCTCGGGGACAGGGTCGGGGGCTACACCTTC. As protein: CASSLGDRVGGYTF.

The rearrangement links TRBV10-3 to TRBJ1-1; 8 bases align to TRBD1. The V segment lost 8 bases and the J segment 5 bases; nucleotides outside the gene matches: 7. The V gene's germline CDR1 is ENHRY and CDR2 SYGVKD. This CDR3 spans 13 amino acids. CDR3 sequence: CAISGQGGTEAFF. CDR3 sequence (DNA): TGTGCCATCTCTGGACAGGGAGGAACTGAAGCTTTCTTT.

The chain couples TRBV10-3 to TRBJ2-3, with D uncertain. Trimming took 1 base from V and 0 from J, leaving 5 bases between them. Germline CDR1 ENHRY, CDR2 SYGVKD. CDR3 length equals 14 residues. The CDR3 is CAISEFRSTDTQYF. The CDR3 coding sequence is TGTGCCATCAGTGAGTTCAGGAGCACAGATACGCAGTATTTT.

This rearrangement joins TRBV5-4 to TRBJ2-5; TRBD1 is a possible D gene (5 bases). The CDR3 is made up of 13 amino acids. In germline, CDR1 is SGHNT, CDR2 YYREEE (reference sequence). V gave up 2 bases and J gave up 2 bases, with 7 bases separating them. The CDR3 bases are TGTGCCAGCAGCTTACAGGTACAAGAGACCCAGTACTTC. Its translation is CASSLQVQETQYF.

CDR3 DNA sequence: TGTGCCAGCATCCCGGACAGGGGCACCGGGGAGCTGTTTTTT. Its translation: CASIPDRGTGELFF. This chain connects TRBV11-2 to TRBJ2-2; TRBD1 agrees at 9 bases. The J segment lost 4 bases and the V segment lost 7 bases, leaving 4 bases of the junction unmatched. The CDR3 consists of 14 residues. Per the germline V gene, CDR1 is SGHAT and CDR2 is FQNNGV.